Below, 21 T cell receptor beta chains from the same sample are listed, as sequenced in a study of blood T cell repertoires in COVID-19. Produced via immunoSEQ multiplex PCR; TCRdb's table is partial and in-frame only. The table has 250,000 to 300,000 clones, 65% to 90% seen once. The specimen sequenced was peripheral blood. These receptors came from a woman aged 55-70 years with active or convalescent COVID-19.

A few counts support this clone. The J gene is TRBJ2-5, the V gene TRBV6-5; no definite D call. The CDR3 has 13 residues. The ends were cut back, 8 bases at V and 2 bases at J, with 12 bases in the middle. Germline values: CDR1 MNHEY, CDR2 SVGAGI. The CDR3 spells CASCRGSQETQYF. DNA for the CDR3: TGTGCCAGCTGCCGTGGCTCTCAAGAGACCCAGTACTTC.

The chain carries TRBV21-1 and TRBJ1-2. TRBV21-1 is deemed a pseudogene. The CDR3 runs to 18 residues. Here the CDR3 reads CASSEIRGTGLLRRGYTF. The CDR3 coding sequence is TGTGCCAGCAGCGAAATACGGGGGACGGGGCTACTACGACGGGGCTACACCTTC.

The CDR3 DNA sequence: TGTGCCAGCAGCTTAGAACAGGGCGATGAGCAGTTCTTC. Encoded protein: CASSLEQGDEQFF. V usage is TRBV11-2 and J usage is TRBJ2-1, with D perhaps matching TRBD1 (6 bases). V was trimmed by 0 bases and J by 8 bases, leaving 8 bases between them. Germline CDR1 reads SGHAT; CDR2 reads FQNNGV. The CDR3 length is 13 residues.

The rearrangement uses TRBV29-1 and TRBJ1-5; 9 bases line up with TRBD1. Unmatched junction bases numbered 11, after V lost 7 bases and J lost 7 bases. Germline CDR1 and CDR2: SQVTM and ANQGSEA. The CDR3 has 14 amino acids. The CDR3: CSASLGTGQQPQHF. The DNA for the CDR3 is TGCAGCGCTTCTTTAGGGACAGGGCAACAGCCCCAGCATTTT.

CDR3 sequence (DNA): TGTGCCTGGAGTCAGAGGAGCTCCTATAATTCACCCCTCCACTTT. Translated: CAWSQRSSYNSPLHF. The chain uses TRBV30 and TRBJ1-6; D uncertain. The CDR3 runs to 15 residues. Deletions cut 2 bases from V and 0 bases from J, with 8 bases between. Germline loops: CDR1 GTSNPN, CDR2 SVGIG (reference sequence).

This chain links TRBV9 with TRBJ2-7, with TRBD1 matching 8 bases. This CDR3 is 16 amino acids long. Germline CDR1 is SGDLS and CDR2 is YYNGEE. The ends lost 1 base at V and 4 bases at J; junction bases unmatched: 10. Here the CDR3 reads CASSVLAGGSYYEQYF. The CDR3 coding sequence is TGTGCCAGCAGCGTATTAGCAGGGGGCTCATATTACGAGCAGTACTTC.

This chain joins TRBV4-3 and TRBJ2-7; TRBD2 matches at 8 bases. Germline assignment: CDR1 LGHNA and CDR2 YSLEER. V shed 0 bases, J shed 4 bases, and the junction held 8 bases outside the gene matches. The CDR3 is made up of 16 amino acids. Written as DNA, the CDR3 is TGCGCCAGCAGCCAAGACCCAGCGGGGGTAGGATACGAGCAGTACTTC. It translates to CASSQDPAGVGYEQYF.

This chain links TRBV19 with TRBJ2-5, with TRBD2 matching 8 bases. V dropped 5 bases and J dropped 5; count of bases not matched to a gene: 13. Germline V CDR1 and CDR2: LNHDA, SQIVND (reference sequence). This CDR3 comprises 16 residues. CDR3 protein: CASSPGRRGGLETQYF. CDR3 bases: TGTGCCAGTAGTCCGGGGCGCCGGGGGGGCCTGGAGACCCAGTACTTC.

The rearrangement links TRBV12-3 or TRBV12-4 to TRBJ2-7; TRBD2 might be the D (6 bases). V shed 6 bases and J shed 2 bases, with 11 bases lying between them. This CDR3 is 13 amino acids long. CDR3 nucleotide sequence: TGTGCCAGCAGATTCGGGGGTGCCTACGAGCAGTACTTC. The encoded protein is CASRFGGAYEQYF.

Only one count was recorded for this clone. The chain has TRBV6-5 and TRBJ2-1, with TRBD2 identical over 8 bases. Germline-derived CDR1 and CDR2 are MNHEY and SVGAGI. V was pared by 2 bases and J by 1 base, with 1 base of the junction left unmatched. The CDR3 contains 15 residues. The CDR3 region is CASSYGGGSYNEQFF. In DNA form, the CDR3 reads TGTGCCAGCAGTTACGGCGGGGGGTCCTACAATGAGCAGTTCTTC.

With respect to this clone: Germline is not matched at one junction end, which may reflect a read error. The chain carries TRBV7-7 and TRBJ2-1; D gene ambiguous. The CDR3 totals 17 residues. Germline V CDR1 and CDR2: SSHAT, FNYEAQ (reference sequence). The chain's CDR3 is CASSFLGSPSSYNEQFF. In DNA form, the CDR3 reads TGTGCTAGCAGCTTCCTGGGCAGTCCCAGCTCCTACAATGAGCAGTTCTTC.

The chain uses TRBV7-3 and TRBJ1-6; 9 positions agree with TRBD1. This CDR3 comprises 17 residues. CDR1 and CDR2 from the germline V gene are SGHTA and FQGTGA. V trimming: 6 bases; J trimming: 6 bases; junction bases outside the gene matches: 12. The CDR3 nucleotides are TGTGCCAGCAGTTCCGGTGCCGGGACAGGGCGTAATTCACCCCTCCACTTT. It codes for CASSSGAGTGRNSPLHF.

This clone was recorded once. The chain uses TRBV19 and TRBJ2-7, with D tentatively TRBD1 (6 bases). The CDR3 sequence is 12 residues long. The germline V gene encodes CDR1 LNHDA and CDR2 SQIVND (reference sequence). V shed 3 bases and J shed 3 bases, with 6 bases lying between them. CDR3 DNA sequence: TGTGCCAGTAGTATCAGGGGCTACGAGCAGTACTTC. Its translation: CASSIRGYEQYF.

This chain joins TRBV5-1 and TRBJ1-1, with 9 bases identical to TRBD1. CDR3 length: 14 residues. The junction had 0 bases not matched to a gene; V was cut back by 0 bases and J by 3 bases. Germline V gives CDR1 SGHRS, CDR2 YFSETQ. The CDR3 nucleotides read TGCGCCAGCAGCTTGGACAGGGGGCACACTGAAGCTTTCTTT. This codes for CASSLDRGHTEAFF.

This rearrangement joins TRBV9 to TRBJ2-5; TRBD2 matches 8 bases. Germline CDR1 is SGDLS and CDR2 is YYNGEE. The CDR3 has 16 residues. Trimming cost V 0 bases and J 4 bases; bases outside gene matches: 8. CDR3 sequence (DNA): TGTGCCAGCAGCGTAGCTGGTAGCGGGGTATCAGAGACCCAGTACTTC. Amino acids: CASSVAGSGVSETQYF.

The chain recombines TRBV6-2 or TRBV6-3 with TRBJ1-5; no clear D. V was cut by 5 bases and J by 4 bases, with 15 bases left in between. The V gene's germline CDR1 is MNHEY and CDR2 SVGEGT. The CDR3 consists of 15 residues. The DNA for the CDR3 is TGTGCCAGCAGTCTGTCAGCGGGAGGGAATCAGCCCCAGCATTTT. Translating gives CASSLSAGGNQPQHF.

This clone was seen a few times. This chain links TRBV7-9 with TRBJ2-5, with D maybe TRBD1 (6 bases). Germline values: CDR1 SEHNR, CDR2 FQNEAQ (reference sequence). This CDR3 spans 14 amino acids. V was shortened by 5 bases and J by 7 bases, with 17 bases between the two germline ends. As DNA, the CDR3 is TGTGCCAGCAGCCTAGGGCAGGGGTTCGGGACCCAGTACTTC. Amino acids: CASSLGQGFGTQYF.

This chain joins TRBV3-1 (or the pseudogene TRBV3-2) and TRBJ2-7, with no clear D. Germline loops: CDR1 LGHDT, CDR2 YNNKEL (reference sequence). The ends were cut back, 3 bases at V and 12 bases at J, with 12 bases in the middle. The CDR3 runs to 11 residues. CDR3 region: CASSHCHIPYF. CDR3 DNA sequence: TGTGCCAGCAGCCATTGTCACATTCCGTACTTC.

This chain connects TRBV4-3 to TRBJ1-2; 7 bases are a match to TRBD1. V shed 0 bases and J 2 bases; nucleotides not matched to a gene: 9. Germline CDR1 reads LGHNA; CDR2 reads YSLEER. The CDR3 length is 17 residues. The CDR3 DNA sequence: TGCGCCAGCAGCCAAGAGATTTACAGGGGTGCCAACTATGGCTACACCTTC. Translated: CASSQEIYRGANYGYTF.

The chain joins TRBV6-5 to TRBJ2-7; TRBD1 matches 7 bases. This CDR3 comprises 15 residues. V was pared by 6 bases and J by 2 bases, with 10 bases of the junction left unmatched. The germline CDR1 and CDR2 sequences are MNHEY and SVGAGI. The CDR3 DNA reads TGTGCCAGCAGCACCGACAGGGTGACCCCCTACGAGCAGTACTTC. Protein: CASSTDRVTPYEQYF.

This chain connects TRBV27 to TRBJ1-5, with 8 bases lining up with TRBD1. Trimming at V came to 5 bases and at J to 5 bases, leaving 17 bases not matched to a gene. The CDR3 runs to 18 residues. Germline V gives CDR1 MNHEY, CDR2 SMNVEV (reference sequence). Here the CDR3 DNA reads TGTGCCAGCAGTCCCGGGACAGGAAAATCGGGGGCTTATCAGCCCCAGCATTTT. Translation: CASSPGTGKSGAYQPQHF.